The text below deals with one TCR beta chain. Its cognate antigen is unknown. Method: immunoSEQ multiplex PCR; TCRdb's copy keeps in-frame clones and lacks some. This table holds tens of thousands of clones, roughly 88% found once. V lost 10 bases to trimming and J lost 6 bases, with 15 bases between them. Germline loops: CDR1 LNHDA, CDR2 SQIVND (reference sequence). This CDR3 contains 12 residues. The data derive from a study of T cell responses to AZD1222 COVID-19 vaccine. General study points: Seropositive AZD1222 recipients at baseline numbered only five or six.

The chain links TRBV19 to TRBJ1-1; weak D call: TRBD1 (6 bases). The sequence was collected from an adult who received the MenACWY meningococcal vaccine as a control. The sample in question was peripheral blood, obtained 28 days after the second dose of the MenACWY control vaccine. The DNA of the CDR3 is TGTGCCACCAAACAGGGTTGGGCTGAAGCTTTCTTT. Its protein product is CATKQGWAEAFF.